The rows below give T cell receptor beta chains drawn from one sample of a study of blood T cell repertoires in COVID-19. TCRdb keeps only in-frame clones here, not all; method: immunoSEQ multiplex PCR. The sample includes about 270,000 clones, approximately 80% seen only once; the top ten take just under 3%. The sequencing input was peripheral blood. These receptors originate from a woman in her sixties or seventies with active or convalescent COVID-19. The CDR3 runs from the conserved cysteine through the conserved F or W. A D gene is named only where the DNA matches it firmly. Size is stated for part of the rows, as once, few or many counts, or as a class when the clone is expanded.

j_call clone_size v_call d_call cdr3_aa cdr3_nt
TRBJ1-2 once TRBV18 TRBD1 CASSPETGPVGYTF TGTGCCAGCTCACCAGAGACAGGGCCGGTGGGCTACACCTTC
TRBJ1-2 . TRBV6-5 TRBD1 CASTGQEDYGYTF TGTGCCAGCACCGGACAGGAGGACTATGGCTACACCTTC
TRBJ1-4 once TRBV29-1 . CSVSQGVGEKLFF TGCAGCGTCTCACAGGGCGTAGGGGAAAAACTGTTTTTT
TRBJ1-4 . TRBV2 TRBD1 CASSEGRGYEKLFF TGTGCCAGCAGTGAAGGCAGGGGGTATGAAAAACTGTTTTTT
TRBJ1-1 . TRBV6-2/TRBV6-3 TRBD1 CASSYVTGAEAFF TGTGCCAGCAGTTACGTGACAGGGGCCGAAGCTTTCTTT
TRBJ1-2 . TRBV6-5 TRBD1 CASSIGQGADYGYTF TGTGCCAGCAGTATCGGACAGGGAGCGGACTATGGCTACACCTTC
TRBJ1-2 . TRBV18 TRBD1 CASSNSPGQGVYTF TGTGCCAGCTCAAATTCGCCGGGACAGGGTGTCTACACCTTC
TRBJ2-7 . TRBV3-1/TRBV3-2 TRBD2 CASSQDLASGGYEQYF TGTGCCAGCAGCCAAGATTTGGCAAGCGGGGGCTACGAGCAGTACTTC
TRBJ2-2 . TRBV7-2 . CASGLLANTGELFF TGTGCCAGCGGGCTCCTGGCGAACACCGGGGAGCTGTTTTTT
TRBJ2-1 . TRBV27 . CASSFEFRENEQFF TGTGCCAGCAGTTTCGAGTTTCGGGAGAATGAGCAGTTCTTC
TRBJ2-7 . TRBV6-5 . CASSQVTDYEQYF TGTGCCAGCAGCCAGGTGACAGATTACGAGCAGTACTTC
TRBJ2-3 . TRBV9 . CASSLLGGAPDTQYF TGTGCCAGCAGCCTGTTGGGGGGGGCCCCTGATACGCAGTATTTT
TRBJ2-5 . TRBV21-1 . CASSPRGQGGLETQYF TGTGCCAGCAGCCCCCGTGGACAGGGGGGTTTGGAGACCCAGTACTTC
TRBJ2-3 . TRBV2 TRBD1 CASSEEGQGLTDTQYF TGTGCCAGCAGTGAAGAGGGACAGGGGCTAACAGATACGCAGTATTTT
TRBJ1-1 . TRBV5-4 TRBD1 CASSPYRGGSTEAFF TGTGCCAGCAGCCCGTACAGGGGGGGGAGCACTGAAGCTTTCTTT
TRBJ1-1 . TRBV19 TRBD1 CASISTGGFTEAFF TGTGCCAGTATCAGTACAGGGGGGTTCACTGAAGCTTTCTTT
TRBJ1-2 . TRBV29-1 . CSVAVSIPLPFYGYTF TGCAGCGTTGCGGTGTCGATCCCACTTCCTTTCTATGGCTACACCTTC
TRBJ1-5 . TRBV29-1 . CSTRTGSNQPQHF TGCAGCACACGAACAGGGAGCAATCAGCCCCAGCATTTT
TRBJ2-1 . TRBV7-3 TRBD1 CASSEQGAAYNEQFF TGTGCCAGCAGCGAGCAGGGGGCGGCCTACAATGAGCAGTTCTTC
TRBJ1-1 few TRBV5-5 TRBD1 CASSRRTGGNTEAFF TGTGCCAGCAGCCGACGGACAGGAGGGAACACTGAAGCTTTCTTT
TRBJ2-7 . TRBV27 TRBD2 CASGGGPSYEQYF TGTGCCAGCGGCGGGGGGCCCTCCTACGAGCAGTACTTC
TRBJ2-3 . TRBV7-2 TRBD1 CASSSTTGRKQYF TGTGCCAGCAGCTCCACGACAGGGAGAAAGCAGTATTTT
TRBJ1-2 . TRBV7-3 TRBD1 CASSPQTGGDYGYTF TGTGCCAGCAGCCCACAGACAGGGGGCGACTATGGCTACACCTTC
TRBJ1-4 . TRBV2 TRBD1 CASSEQPDRSGEKLFF TGTGCCAGCAGTGAGCAACCGGACAGGTCGGGTGAAAAACTGTTTTTT
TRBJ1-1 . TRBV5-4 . CASSLRLPNTEAFF TGTGCCAGCAGCTTAAGACTTCCGAACACTGAAGCTTTCTTT
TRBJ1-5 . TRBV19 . CASSTMLGVRPDQPQHF TGTGCCAGTAGTACCATGTTAGGGGTCAGGCCCGATCAGCCCCAGCATTTT
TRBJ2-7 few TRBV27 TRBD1 CASFGTGKYEQYF TGTGCCAGTTTCGGGACAGGGAAATACGAGCAGTACTTC
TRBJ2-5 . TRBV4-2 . CASSQDLRQETQYF TGTGCCAGCAGCCAAGATCTACGCCAAGAGACCCAGTACTTC
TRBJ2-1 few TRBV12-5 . CASLRTLGPEQFF TGTGCTAGTCTCAGGACTTTGGGTCCTGAGCAGTTCTTC
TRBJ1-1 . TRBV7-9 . CASSLGRLNTEAFF TGTGCCAGCAGCTTAGGCCGGTTGAACACTGAAGCTTTCTTT
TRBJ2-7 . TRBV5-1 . CASSLIGTGHNEQYF TGCGCCAGCAGCTTGATAGGTACGGGACACAACGAGCAGTACTTC
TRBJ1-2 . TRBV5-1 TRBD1 CASSQGTGGPSYGYTF TGCGCCAGCAGCCAAGGGACAGGAGGCCCTTCCTATGGCTACACCTTC
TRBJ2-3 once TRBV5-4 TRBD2 CASRLAGTDTQYF TGTGCCAGCAGACTAGCGGGGACAGATACGCAGTATTTT
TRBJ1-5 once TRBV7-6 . CASSSQGGNQPQHF TGTGCCAGCAGCTCACAGGGTGGCAATCAGCCCCAGCATTTT